These T cell receptor beta chains were read from a single sample in a study of blood T cell repertoires in COVID-19. Here immunoSEQ multiplex PCR was the method, and the copy in TCRdb shows in-frame clones only, minus some. The sample lists about 170,000 clones; roughly 80% were seen once. Sequenced: peripheral blood. Receptor source: an elderly woman with COVID-19, enrolled during active disease. CDR3s include the opening cysteine and the closing phenylalanine or tryptophan. Rows may omit the clone size; those that give it use once, few, many or a size class.

V,J,size,CDR3
TRBV7-2,TRBJ2-1,few,CASSLGSIYNEQFF
TRBV5-1,TRBJ2-1,few,CASSSGLAGEISSYNEQFF
TRBV7-9,TRBJ1-1,-,CASSLGVTGRPEAFF
TRBV24-1,TRBJ1-5,-,CATRSSGNQPQHF
TRBV5-1,TRBJ1-2,-,CASSEHGTGGRGYTF
TRBV2,TRBJ2-7,-,CASSEGTSGIYEQYF
TRBV12-3/TRBV12-4,TRBJ2-7,few,CASSFQPLQEQYF
TRBV25-1,TRBJ2-5,-,CASSESVLTQYF
TRBV28,TRBJ2-4,few,CASSLGQTKNIQYF
TRBV11-2,TRBJ2-5,-,CASSRGGAGETQYF
TRBV12-2,TRBJ1-5,-,CASRPPREVSGNQPQHF
TRBV10-3,TRBJ2-1,-,CAIRGQGDSSYNEQFF
TRBV5-5,TRBJ2-1,once,CASSLWHSSYNEQFF
TRBV5-4,TRBJ2-1,-,CASSLVGKGAGEQFF
TRBV5-1,TRBJ1-4,-,CASKGAGGNEKLFF
TRBV19,TRBJ1-5,-,CASSFRQAVYSNQPQHF
TRBV5-4,TRBJ1-1,-,CASSSDSEAFF
TRBV10-3,TRBJ1-5,once,CAISEFAPGQGGNQPQHF
TRBV7-2,TRBJ1-2,-,CASSLVGANYGYTF
TRBV18,TRBJ1-4,-,CASSPPPDRGGKLFF
TRBV4-2,TRBJ1-1,-,CASSQDGTGIMNTEAFF
TRBV4-1,TRBJ1-2,few,CASSQDHPGTHYGYTF
TRBV5-8,TRBJ1-5,-,CASSSQGVRGPQHF
TRBV2,TRBJ2-7,-,CASRSTSGSTYEQYF
TRBV19,TRBJ1-1,-,CASSAQGWNTEAFF
TRBV6-5,TRBJ1-5,-,CASSQQGGREPQHF
TRBV12-3/TRBV12-4,TRBJ1-2,-,CASRPTGVYGYTF
TRBV10-1,TRBJ2-2,-,CASRTGQGTGELFF
TRBV6-1,TRBJ2-5,-,CASSDRLVRSQYF
TRBV2,TRBJ1-4,-,CASSEGPATNEKLFF
TRBV29-1,TRBJ2-1,-,CSVVSTYVSNEQFF
TRBV21-1,TRBJ1-5,-,CASTITPGQGVEQPQHF
TRBV3-1/TRBV3-2,TRBJ2-1,-,CASSLFPGVGYNEQFF
TRBV7-9,TRBJ1-2,-,CASSLVGSNYGYTF
TRBV3-1/TRBV3-2,TRBJ2-3,-,CASSQAAGTSTDTQYF
TRBV10-3,TRBJ1-3,-,CAISDGQGHQGNTIYF
TRBV18,TRBJ2-1,-,CASSPGTTNEQFF
TRBV6-5,TRBJ2-7,-,CASRETTAGPYEQYF
TRBV3-1/TRBV3-2,TRBJ1-1,-,CASSQTGVEAFF
TRBV3-1/TRBV3-2,TRBJ2-1,-,CASSQVASGHEQFF
TRBV4-1,TRBJ1-2,-,CASSQDSWSGYTF
TRBV2,TRBJ1-1,few,CASSEVAGRPLNTEAFF
TRBV20-1,TRBJ2-7,-,CSASSREFPYEQYF
TRBV5-1,TRBJ2-3,few,CASTLGNLAGGGTDTQYF
TRBV12-3/TRBV12-4,TRBJ1-1,-,CASRRQVQRAFF
TRBV10-1,TRBJ1-2,-,CASSESVLYGYTF
TRBV19,TRBJ1-5,-,CASSMNGRRELSQPQHF
TRBV5-1,TRBJ1-4,-,CASSDQGVNEKLFF
TRBV6-1,TRBJ2-3,-,CASSEKGTGFSDTQYF
TRBV19,TRBJ1-2,-,CASTRTDRYGYTF
TRBV19,TRBJ2-1,-,CASRPSRRGNEQFF